The present entry profiles one TCR beta chain with its context. CDR1 is LNHDA and CDR2 is SQIVND in the germline V gene (reference sequence). V lost 7 bases and J lost 7; bases outside the gene matches: 10. The CDR3 is 17 amino acids. The record originates from a study of T cell changes during pregnancy in multiple sclerosis. TCRdb's copy holds only in-frame clones and misses some; the assay was immunoSEQ multiplex PCR. The sample contains 25,000 to 40,000 clones, about nine tenths of which appear only once. This specimen was CD8+ T cells from peripheral blood mononuclear cells, taken in the second trimester of pregnancy. The rearrangement uses TRBV19 and TRBJ2-2, with 15 positions matching TRBD2. The sequence came from a female donor with multiple sclerosis, enrolled in a pregnancy study. In nucleotides, the CDR3 is TGTGCCAGTAATTTATTGGGACTAGCGGGAGGTCACGGGGAGCTGTTTTTT. Translating gives CASNLLGLAGGHGELFF.